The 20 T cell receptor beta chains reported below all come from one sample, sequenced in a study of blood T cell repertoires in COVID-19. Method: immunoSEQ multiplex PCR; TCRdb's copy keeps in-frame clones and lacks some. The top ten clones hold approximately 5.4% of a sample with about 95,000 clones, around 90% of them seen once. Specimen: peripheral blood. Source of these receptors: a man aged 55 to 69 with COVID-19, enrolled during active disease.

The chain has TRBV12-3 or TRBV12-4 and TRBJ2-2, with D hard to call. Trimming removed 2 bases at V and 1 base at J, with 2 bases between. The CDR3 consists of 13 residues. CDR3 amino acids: CASSLLNTGELFF. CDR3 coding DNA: TGTGCCAGCAGTTTACTGAACACCGGGGAGCTGTTTTTT.

CDR3 loop: CASSPPLGRAYNEQFF. CDR3 DNA sequence: TGTGCCAGCTCACCACCGCTCGGGAGGGCCTACAATGAGCAGTTCTTC. J is TRBJ2-1 and V is TRBV18; 8 bases are a match to TRBD2. The length of the CDR3 is 16 residues. Germline lookup yields CDR1 KGHSH and CDR2 LQKENI. J was trimmed by 2 bases and V by 0 bases; bases with no gene match: 3.

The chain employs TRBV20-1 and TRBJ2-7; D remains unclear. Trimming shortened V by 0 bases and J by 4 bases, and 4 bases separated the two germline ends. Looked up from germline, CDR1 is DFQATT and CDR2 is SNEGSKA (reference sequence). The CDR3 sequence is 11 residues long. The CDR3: CSARESYEQYF. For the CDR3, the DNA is TGCAGTGCTAGAGAATCTTACGAGCAGTACTTC.

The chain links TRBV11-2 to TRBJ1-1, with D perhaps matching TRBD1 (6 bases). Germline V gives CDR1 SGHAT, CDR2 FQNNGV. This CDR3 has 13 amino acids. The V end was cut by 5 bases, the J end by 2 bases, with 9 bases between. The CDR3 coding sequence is TGTGCCAGCAGCGAACAGGGAAACACTGAAGCTTTCTTT. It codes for CASSEQGNTEAFF.

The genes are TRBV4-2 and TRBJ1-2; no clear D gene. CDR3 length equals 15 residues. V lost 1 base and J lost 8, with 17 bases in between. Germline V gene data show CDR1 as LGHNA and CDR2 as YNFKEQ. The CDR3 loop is CASSQGTGLRDGYTF. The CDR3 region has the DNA TGTGCCAGCAGCCAAGGGACGGGATTGAGAGACGGCTACACCTTC.

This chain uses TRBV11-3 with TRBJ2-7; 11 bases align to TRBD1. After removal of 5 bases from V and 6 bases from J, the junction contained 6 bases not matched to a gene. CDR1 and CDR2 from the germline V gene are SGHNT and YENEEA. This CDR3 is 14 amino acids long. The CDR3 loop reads CASSPLDRGPEQYF. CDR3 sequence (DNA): TGTGCCAGCAGCCCCCTGGACAGGGGGCCCGAGCAGTACTTC.

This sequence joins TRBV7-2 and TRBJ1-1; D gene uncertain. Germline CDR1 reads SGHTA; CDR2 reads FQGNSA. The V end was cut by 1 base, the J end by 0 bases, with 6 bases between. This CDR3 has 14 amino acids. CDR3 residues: CASSLVRVNTEAFF. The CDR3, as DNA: TGTGCCAGCAGCTTAGTTCGTGTGAACACTGAAGCTTTCTTT. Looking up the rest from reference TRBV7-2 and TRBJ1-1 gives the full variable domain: GAGVSQSPSNKVTEKGKDVELRCDPISGHTALYWYRQSLGQGLEFLIYFQGNSAPDKSGLPSDRFSAERTGGSVSTLTIQRTQQEDSAVYLCASSLVRVNTEAFFGQGTRLTVV.

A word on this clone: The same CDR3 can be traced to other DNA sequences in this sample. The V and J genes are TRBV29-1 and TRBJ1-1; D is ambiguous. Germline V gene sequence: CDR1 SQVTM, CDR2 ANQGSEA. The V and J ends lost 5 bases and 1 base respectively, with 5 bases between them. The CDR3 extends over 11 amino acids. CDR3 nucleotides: TGCAGCGTTCTAAGGAACACTGAAGCTTTCTTT. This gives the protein CSVLRNTEAFF. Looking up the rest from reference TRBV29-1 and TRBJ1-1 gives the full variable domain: SAVISQKPSRDICQRGTSLTIQCQVDSQVTMMFWYRQQPGQSLTLIATANQGSEATYESGFVIDKFPISRPNLTFSTLTVSNMSPEDSSIYLCSVLRNTEAFFGQGTRLTVV.

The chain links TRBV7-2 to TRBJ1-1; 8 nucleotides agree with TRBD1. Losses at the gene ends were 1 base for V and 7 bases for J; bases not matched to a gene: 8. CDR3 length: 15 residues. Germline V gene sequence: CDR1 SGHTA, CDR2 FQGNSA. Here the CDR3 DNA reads TGTGCCAGCAGCTTAGTGACAGGGGCGAGGGGTGAAGCTTTCTTT. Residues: CASSLVTGARGEAFF.

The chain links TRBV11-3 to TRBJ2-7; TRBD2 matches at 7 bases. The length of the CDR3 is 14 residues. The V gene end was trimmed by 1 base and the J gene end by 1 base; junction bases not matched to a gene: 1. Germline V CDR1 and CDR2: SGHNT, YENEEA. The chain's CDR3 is CASSLGTSSYEQYF. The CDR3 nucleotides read TGTGCCAGCAGCTTAGGGACTAGTTCCTACGAGCAGTACTTC.

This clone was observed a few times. CDR3 loop: CASSRGLNTEAFF. Written as DNA, the CDR3 is TGTGCCAGCAGCAGGGGGTTGAACACTGAAGCTTTCTTT. V gene TRBV28 combines with J gene TRBJ1-1, with TRBD1 matching over 7 bases. J lost 0 bases, V lost 6 bases, and 1 base had no gene match. The V gene's germline CDR1 is MDHEN and CDR2 SYDVKM. This CDR3 comprises 13 residues.

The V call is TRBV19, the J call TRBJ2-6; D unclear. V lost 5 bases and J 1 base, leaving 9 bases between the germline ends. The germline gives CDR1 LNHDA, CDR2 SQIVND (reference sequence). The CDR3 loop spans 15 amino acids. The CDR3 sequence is CASSARYSGANVLTF. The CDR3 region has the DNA TGTGCCAGTAGTGCGCGTTATTCTGGGGCCAACGTCCTGACTTTC.

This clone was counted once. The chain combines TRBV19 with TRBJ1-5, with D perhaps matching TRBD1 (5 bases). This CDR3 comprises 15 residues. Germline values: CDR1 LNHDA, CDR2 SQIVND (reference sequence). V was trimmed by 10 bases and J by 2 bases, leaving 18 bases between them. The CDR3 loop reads CATMPGGDRNQPQHF. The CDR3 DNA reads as TGTGCCACCATGCCCGGAGGGGATCGCAATCAGCCCCAGCATTTT.

The CDR3 DNA sequence: TGTGCCAGTGACCGGGACAGGGGCTCCTACGAGCAGTACTTC. Translated, it gives CASDRDRGSYEQYF. The V call is TRBV6-5, the J call TRBJ2-7; 10 bases map to TRBD1. Germline V gene sequence: CDR1 MNHEY, CDR2 SVGAGI. The CDR3 has 14 amino acids. J gave up 0 bases and V 9 bases, and 5 bases lay outside the gene matches.

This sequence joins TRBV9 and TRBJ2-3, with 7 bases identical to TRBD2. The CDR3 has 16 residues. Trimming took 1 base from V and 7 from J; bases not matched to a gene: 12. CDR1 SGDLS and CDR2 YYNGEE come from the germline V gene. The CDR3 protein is CASSVSGGAGRHTQYF. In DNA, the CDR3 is TGTGCCAGCAGCGTATCTGGAGGGGCCGGGAGGCATACGCAGTATTTT.

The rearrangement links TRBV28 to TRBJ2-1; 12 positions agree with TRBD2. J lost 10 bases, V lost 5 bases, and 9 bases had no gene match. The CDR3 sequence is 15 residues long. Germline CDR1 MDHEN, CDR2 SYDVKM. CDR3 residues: CASSDPGTSGREQFF. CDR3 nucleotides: TGTGCCAGCAGTGATCCCGGGACTAGCGGGCGAGAGCAGTTCTTC.

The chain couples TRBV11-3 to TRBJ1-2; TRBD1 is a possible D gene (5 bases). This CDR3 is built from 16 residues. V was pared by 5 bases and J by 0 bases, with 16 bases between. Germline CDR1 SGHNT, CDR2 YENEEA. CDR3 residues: CASSKTPTETNYGYTF. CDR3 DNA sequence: TGTGCCAGCAGCAAAACACCGACAGAAACTAACTATGGCTACACCTTC.

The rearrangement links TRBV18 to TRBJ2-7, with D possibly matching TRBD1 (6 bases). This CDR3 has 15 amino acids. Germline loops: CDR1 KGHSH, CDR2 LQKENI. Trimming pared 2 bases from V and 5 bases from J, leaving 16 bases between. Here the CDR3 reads CASSPVPTGTHEQYF. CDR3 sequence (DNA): TGTGCCAGCTCACCAGTACCCACAGGGACCCACGAGCAGTACTTC.

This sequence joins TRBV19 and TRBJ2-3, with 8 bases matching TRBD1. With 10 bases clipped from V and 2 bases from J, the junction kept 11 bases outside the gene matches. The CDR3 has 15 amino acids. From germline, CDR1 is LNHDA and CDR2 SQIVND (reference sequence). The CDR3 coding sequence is TGTGCCACACTAGACAGGGGAATGCCCACAGATACGCAGTATTTT. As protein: CATLDRGMPTDTQYF.

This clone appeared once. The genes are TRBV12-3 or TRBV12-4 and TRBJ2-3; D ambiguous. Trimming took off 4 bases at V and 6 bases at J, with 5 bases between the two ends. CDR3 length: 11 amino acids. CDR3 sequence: CASSSGDTQYF. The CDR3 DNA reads TGTGCCAGCAGTTCCGGGGATACGCAGTATTTT.